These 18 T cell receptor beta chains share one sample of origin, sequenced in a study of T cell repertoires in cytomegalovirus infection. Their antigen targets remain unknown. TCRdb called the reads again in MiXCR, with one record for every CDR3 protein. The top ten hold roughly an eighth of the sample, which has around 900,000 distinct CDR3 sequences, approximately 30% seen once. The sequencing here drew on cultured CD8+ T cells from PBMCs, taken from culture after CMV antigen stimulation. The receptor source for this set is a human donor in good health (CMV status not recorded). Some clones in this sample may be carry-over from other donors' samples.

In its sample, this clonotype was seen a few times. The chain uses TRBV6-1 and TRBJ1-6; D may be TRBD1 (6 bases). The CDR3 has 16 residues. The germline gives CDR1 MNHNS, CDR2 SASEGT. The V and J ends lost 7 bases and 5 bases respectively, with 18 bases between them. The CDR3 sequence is CASTVEGKGDNSPLHF. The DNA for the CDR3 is TGTGCCAGCACCGTCGAGGGGAAGGGGGATAATTCACCCCTCCACTTT.

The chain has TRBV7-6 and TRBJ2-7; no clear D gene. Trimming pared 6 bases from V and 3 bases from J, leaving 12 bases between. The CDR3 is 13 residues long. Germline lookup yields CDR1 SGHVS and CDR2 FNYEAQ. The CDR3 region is CASSLDTLYEQYF. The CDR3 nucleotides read TGTGCCAGCAGTCTAGACACCCTCTACGAGCAGTACTTC.

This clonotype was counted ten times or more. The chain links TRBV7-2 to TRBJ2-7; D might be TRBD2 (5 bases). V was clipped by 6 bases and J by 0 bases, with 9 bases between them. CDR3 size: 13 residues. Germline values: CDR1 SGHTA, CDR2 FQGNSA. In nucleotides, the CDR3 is TGTGCCAGCAGGCCTACTAGCTCCTACGAGCAGTACTTC. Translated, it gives CASRPTSSYEQYF.

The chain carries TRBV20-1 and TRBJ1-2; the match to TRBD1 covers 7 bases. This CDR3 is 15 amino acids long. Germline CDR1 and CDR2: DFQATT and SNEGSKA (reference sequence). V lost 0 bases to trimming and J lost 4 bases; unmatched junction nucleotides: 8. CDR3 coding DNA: TGCAGTGCTAGAGACATAGGGGGCGCCGGCTATGGCTACACCTTC. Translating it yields CSARDIGGAGYGYTF.

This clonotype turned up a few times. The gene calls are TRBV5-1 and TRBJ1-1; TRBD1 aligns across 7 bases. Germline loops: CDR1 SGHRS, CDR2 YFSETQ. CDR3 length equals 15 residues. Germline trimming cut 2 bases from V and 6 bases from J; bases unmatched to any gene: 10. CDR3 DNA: TGCGCCAGCAGCTTAAAGGGGGCGGGAGATCCTGAAGCTTTCTTT. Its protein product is CASSLKGAGDPEAFF.

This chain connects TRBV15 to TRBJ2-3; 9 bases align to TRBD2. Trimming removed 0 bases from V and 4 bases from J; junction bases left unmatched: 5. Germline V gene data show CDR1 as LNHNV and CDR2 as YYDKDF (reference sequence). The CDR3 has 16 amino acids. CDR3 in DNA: TGTGCCACCAGCAGAGATGTGGGACTAGCTTCAGATACGCAGTATTTT. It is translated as CATSRDVGLASDTQYF.

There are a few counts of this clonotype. The CDR3 protein is CASSPRTQFF. CDR3 nucleotide sequence: TGTGCCAGCAGCCCACGGACGCAGTTCTTC. The rearrangement uses TRBV7-8 and TRBJ2-1; D remains ambiguous. The CDR3 extends over 10 amino acids. Trimming removed 5 bases at V and 12 bases at J, with 8 bases between. Looked up from germline, CDR1 is SGHVS and CDR2 is FQNEAQ.

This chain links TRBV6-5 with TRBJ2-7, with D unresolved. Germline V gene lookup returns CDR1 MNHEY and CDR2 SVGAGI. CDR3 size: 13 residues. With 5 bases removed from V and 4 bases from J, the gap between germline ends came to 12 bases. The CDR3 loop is CASSSSEFYEQYF. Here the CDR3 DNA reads TGTGCCAGCAGTAGCTCCGAATTTTACGAGCAGTACTTC.

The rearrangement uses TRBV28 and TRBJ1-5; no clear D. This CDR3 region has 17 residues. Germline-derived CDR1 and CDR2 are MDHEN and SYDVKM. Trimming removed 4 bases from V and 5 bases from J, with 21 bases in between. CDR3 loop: CASSSGPPVKVDQPQHF. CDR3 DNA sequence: TGTGCCAGCAGTTCTGGCCCCCCGGTCAAGGTTGATCAGCCCCAGCATTTT.

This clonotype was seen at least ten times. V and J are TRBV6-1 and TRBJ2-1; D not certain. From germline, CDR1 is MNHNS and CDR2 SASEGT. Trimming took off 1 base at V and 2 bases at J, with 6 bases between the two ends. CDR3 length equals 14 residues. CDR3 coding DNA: TGTGCCAGCAGTGAAGGTCTAGCCTACAATGAGCAGTTCTTC. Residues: CASSEGLAYNEQFF.

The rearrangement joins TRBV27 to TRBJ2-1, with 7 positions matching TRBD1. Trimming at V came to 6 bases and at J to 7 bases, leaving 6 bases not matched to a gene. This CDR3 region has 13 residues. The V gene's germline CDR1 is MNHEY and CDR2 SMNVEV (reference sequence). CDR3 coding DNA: TGTGCCAGCAGCTGGGGGACAGTAAATGAGCAGTTCTTC. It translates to CASSWGTVNEQFF.

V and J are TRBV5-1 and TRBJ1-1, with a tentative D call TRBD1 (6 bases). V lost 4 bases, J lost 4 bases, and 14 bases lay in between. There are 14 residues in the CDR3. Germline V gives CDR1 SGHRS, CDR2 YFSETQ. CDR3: CASSLNGGGTEAFF. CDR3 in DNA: TGCGCCAGCAGCCTTAATGGGGGCGGCACTGAAGCTTTCTTT.

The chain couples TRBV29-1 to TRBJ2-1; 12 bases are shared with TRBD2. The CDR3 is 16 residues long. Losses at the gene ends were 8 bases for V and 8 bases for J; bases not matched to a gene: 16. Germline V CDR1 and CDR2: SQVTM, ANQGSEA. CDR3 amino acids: CSPLPLAGGRCHEQFF. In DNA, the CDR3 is TGCAGCCCTCTTCCCCTAGCGGGGGGGCGTTGTCATGAGCAGTTCTTC.

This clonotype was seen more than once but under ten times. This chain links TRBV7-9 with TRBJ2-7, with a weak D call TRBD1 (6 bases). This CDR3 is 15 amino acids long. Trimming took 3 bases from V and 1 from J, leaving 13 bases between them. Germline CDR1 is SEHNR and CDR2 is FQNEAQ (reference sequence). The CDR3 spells CASSFGRGPSYEQYV. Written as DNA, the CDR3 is TGTGCCAGCAGCTTTGGCAGGGGTCCATCCTACGAGCAGTACGTC.

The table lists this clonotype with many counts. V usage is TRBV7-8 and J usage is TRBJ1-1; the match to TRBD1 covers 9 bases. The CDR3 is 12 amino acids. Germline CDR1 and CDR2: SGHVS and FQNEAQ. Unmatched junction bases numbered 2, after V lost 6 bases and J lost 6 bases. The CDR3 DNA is TGTGCCAGCAGGGGACAGGGTCCTGAAGCTTTCTTT. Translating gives CASRGQGPEAFF. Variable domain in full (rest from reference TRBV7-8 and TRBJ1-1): GAGVSQSPRYKVAKRGQDVALRCDPISGHVSLFWYQQALGQGPEFLTYFQNEAQLDKSGLPSDRFFAERPEGSVSTLKIQRTQQEDSAVYLCASRGQGPEAFFGQGTRLTVV.

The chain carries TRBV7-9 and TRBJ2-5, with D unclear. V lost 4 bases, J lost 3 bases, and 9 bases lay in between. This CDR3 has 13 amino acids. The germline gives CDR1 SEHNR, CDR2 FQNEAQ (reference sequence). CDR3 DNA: TGTGCCAGCAGCTCTTCCCTAAAAGAGACCCAGTACTTC. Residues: CASSSSLKETQYF.

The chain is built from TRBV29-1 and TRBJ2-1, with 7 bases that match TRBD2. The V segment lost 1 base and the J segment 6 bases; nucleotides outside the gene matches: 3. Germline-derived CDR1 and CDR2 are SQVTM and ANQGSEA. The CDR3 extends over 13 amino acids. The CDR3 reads CSVEGGGANEQFF. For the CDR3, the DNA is TGCAGCGTTGAAGGGGGAGGGGCCAATGAGCAGTTCTTC.

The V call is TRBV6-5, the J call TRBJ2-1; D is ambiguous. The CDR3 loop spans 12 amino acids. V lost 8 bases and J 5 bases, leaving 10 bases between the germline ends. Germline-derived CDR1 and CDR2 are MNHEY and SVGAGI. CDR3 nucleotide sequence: TGTGCCAGCGTCAGCTTAAACAATGAGCAGTTCTTC. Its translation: CASVSLNNEQFF.